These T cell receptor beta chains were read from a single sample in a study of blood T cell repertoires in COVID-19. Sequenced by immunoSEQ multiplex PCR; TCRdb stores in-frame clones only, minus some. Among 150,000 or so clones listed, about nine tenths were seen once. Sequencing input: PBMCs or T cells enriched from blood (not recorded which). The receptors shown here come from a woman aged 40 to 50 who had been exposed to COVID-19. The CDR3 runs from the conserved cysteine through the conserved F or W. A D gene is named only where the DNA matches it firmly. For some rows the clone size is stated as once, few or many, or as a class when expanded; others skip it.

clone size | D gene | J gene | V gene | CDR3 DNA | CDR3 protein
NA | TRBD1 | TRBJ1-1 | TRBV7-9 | TGTGCCAGCAGACCGGACAGGGGGCGGGTAGCTTTCTTT | CASRPDRGRVAFF
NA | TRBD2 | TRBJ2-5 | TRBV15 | TGTGCCACCAGCATTAGCGGGGGGGCCGTGGAGACCCAGTACTTC | CATSISGGAVETQYF
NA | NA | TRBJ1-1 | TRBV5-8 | TGTGCCAGCAGCCCGGGGGGAGTGAACACTGAAGCTTTCTTT | CASSPGGVNTEAFF
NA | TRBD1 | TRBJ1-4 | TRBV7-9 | TGTGCCAGCAGCTCTCACCTCAGGGGGGTAAATGAAAAACTGTTTTTT | CASSSHLRGVNEKLFF
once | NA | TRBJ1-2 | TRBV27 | TGTGCCAGCAGTTTATATCCCAGCTCAGGGTACCATGGCTACACCTTC | CASSLYPSSGYHGYTF
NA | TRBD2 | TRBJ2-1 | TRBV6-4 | TGTGCCAGCTCCAACGGGGCTAGCGGCTCGGATGAGCAGTTCTTC | CASSNGASGSDEQFF
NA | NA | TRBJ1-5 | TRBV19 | TGTGCCAGTAGGGCGACAGTCAATCAGCCCCAGCATTTT | CASRATVNQPQHF
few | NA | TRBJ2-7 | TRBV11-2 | TGTGCCAGCAGCCCGAGCGGTAGCTCCTACGAGCAGTACTTC | CASSPSGSSYEQYF
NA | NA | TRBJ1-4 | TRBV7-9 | TGTGCCAGCAGCTTATTCGTGAGCCGGGATTTAAATGAAAAACTGTTTTTT | CASSLFVSRDLNEKLFF
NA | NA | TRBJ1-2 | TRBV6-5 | TGTGCCAGCAGTCTCTCTTCGGGGGGCTATGGCTACACCTTC | CASSLSSGGYGYTF
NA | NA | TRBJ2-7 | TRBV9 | TGTGCCAGCAGCGTAGGGCCGCCAGAATACGAGCAGTACTTC | CASSVGPPEYEQYF
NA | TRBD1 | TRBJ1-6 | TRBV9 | TGTGCCAGCAGCGTAGAAGGGGGCAGTTCACCCCTCCACTTT | CASSVEGGSSPLHF
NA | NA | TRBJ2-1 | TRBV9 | TGTGCCAGCAGCGTAGCTCTTCGGGGCAATGAGCAGTTCTTC | CASSVALRGNEQFF
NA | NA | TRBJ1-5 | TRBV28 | TGTGCCAGCAGTCTACCACCGACTCCCCAGCATTTT | CASSLPPTPQHF
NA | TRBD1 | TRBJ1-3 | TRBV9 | TGTGCCAGCAGCGTAGGGGGACAGGGGGCCTCTGGAAACACCATATATTTT | CASSVGGQGASGNTIYF
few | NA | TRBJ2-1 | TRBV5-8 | TGTGCCAGCAGCTTGGCGGAGGGCTATGAGCAGTTCTTC | CASSLAEGYEQFF
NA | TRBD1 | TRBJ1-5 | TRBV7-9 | TGTGCCAGCAGCTTAGGAGGGACAGTTAGCAATCAGCCCCAGCATTTT | CASSLGGTVSNQPQHF
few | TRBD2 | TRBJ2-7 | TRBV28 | TGTGCCAGCAGTTTGGGGGGGGACGGATACGAGCAGTACTTC | CASSLGGDGYEQYF
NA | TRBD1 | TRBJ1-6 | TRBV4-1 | TGCGCCAGCAGCCGTCGAGACAGGGGCCTCTCCTATAATTCACCCCTCCACTTT | CASSRRDRGLSYNSPLHF
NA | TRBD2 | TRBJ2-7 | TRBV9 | TGTGCCAGCAGCTCGTCCTCCGGGACTAGCGGTTACGAGCAGTACTTC | CASSSSSGTSGYEQYF
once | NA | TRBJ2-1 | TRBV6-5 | TGTGCCACCATTATACAGGGGCAGTTCTTC | CATIIQGQFF
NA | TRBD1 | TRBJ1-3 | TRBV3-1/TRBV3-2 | TGTGCCAGCAGCCGTCAGGGGGCTGGAAACACCATATATTTT | CASSRQGAGNTIYF
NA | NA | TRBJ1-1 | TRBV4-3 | TGCGCCAGCAGCCAAGATGGTCAGTTAACTGAAGCTTTCTTT | CASSQDGQLTEAFF
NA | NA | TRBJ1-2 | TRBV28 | TGTGCCAGCAGTTTATCCCCCTTCTATGGCTACACCTTC | CASSLSPFYGYTF
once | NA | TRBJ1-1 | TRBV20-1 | TGCAGTGCTGGAAGGGGGACTGAAGCTTTCTTT | CSAGRGTEAFF
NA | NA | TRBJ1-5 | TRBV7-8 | TGTGCCAGCAGCCCGCTGGCTGGGGAGAATAATCAGCCCCAGCATTTT | CASSPLAGENNQPQHF
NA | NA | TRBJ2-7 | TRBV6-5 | TGTGCCAGCAGTCTCCAGGGTGACGAGCAGTACTTC | CASSLQGDEQYF
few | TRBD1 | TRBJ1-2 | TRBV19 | TGTGCCAGTAGTATACCGGGACAGGGGGGTTCTAACTATGGCTACACCTTC | CASSIPGQGGSNYGYTF
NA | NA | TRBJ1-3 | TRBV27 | TGTGCCAGCAGTTTAGGCCCCGGGGGACTGGACACCATATATTTT | CASSLGPGGLDTIYF
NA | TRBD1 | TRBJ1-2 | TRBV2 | TGTGCCAGCAGTGTATTTCGGGACAGCGCCTATGGCTACACCTTC | CASSVFRDSAYGYTF
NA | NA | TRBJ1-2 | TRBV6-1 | TGTGCCAGCAGTGATGTAGTATGGGGCTACACCTTC | CASSDVVWGYTF
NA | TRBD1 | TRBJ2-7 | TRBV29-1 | TGCAGCGTTGAAGAGACGGGACAGGGGGATTTAACCTACGAGCAGTACTTC | CSVEETGQGDLTYEQYF
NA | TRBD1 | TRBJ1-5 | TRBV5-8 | TGTGCCAGCAGCTTTAACAGGGGTTTTGATAGCAATCAGCCCCAGCATTTT | CASSFNRGFDSNQPQHF
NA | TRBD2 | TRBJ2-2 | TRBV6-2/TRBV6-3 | TGTGCCAGCAGTTATTTCCTAGCGGGGCGTACCGGGGAGCTGTTTTTT | CASSYFLAGRTGELFF
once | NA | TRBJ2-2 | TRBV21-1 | TGTGCCAGCAGCCCCCAAAGACAGGGGTGCACCGGGGAGCTGTTTTTT | CASSPQRQGCTGELFF